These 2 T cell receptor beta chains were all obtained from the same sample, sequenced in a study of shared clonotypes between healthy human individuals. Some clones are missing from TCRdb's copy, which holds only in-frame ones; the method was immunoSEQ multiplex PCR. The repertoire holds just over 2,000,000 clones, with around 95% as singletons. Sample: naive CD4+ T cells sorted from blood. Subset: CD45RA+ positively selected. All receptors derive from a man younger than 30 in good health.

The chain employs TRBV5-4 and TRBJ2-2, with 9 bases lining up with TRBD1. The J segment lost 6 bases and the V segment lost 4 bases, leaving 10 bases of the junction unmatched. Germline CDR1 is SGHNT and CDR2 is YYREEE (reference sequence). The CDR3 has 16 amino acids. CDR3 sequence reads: CASSPDRGSGAGELFF. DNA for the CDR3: TGTGCCAGCAGCCCTGACAGGGGGTCAGGCGCCGGGGAGCTGTTTTTT.

The CDR3 nucleotides are TGCGCCAGCAGCTTGGCGGACAGAAACATTCAGTACTTC. It codes for CASSLADRNIQYF. This chain connects TRBV5-1 to TRBJ2-4; D is perhaps TRBD1 (6 bases). From germline, CDR1 is SGHRS and CDR2 YFSETQ. This CDR3 region has 13 residues. The V end lost 0 bases, the J end lost 6 bases, and 7 bases lay between the germline ends.